One and the same sample provided the 29 T cell receptor beta chains below, sequenced in a study of Tregs in tolerant kidney transplant recipients. Their recognized antigens are unknown. The assay was immunoSEQ multiplex PCR, and TCRdb's table has in-frame clones only and misses some. The table lists about 20,000 clones, less than 70% of them singletons. Material for sequencing was Tregs from blood cultured with allogeneic cells. The receptors here all came from a human donor in good health.

This clone was found once. This chain uses TRBV7-9 with TRBJ2-5, with D tentatively TRBD1 or TRBD2 (7 bases each). The CDR3 spans 16 residues. V was shortened by 5 bases and J by 5 bases, with 21 bases between the two germline ends. From germline, CDR1 is SEHNR and CDR2 FQNEAQ (reference sequence). The CDR3 region is CASSRQGLIRRETQYF. Here the CDR3 DNA reads TGTGCCAGCAGCCGACAGGGACTAATTAGACGGGAGACCCAGTACTTC.

The rearrangement links TRBV19 to TRBJ1-5; no definite D call. V was cut by 3 bases and J by 1 base, with 7 bases left in between. CDR1 is LNHDA and CDR2 is SQIVND in the germline V gene (reference sequence). CDR3 size: 14 residues. The CDR3 sequence: CASSILSSNQPQHF. The CDR3 DNA reads TGTGCCAGTAGTATCTTGTCGAGCAATCAGCCCCAGCATTTT.

The gene calls are TRBV13 and TRBJ1-6, with a weak D call TRBD1 (5 bases). CDR3 size: 14 residues. Looked up from germline, CDR1 is PRHDT and CDR2 is FYEKMQ (reference sequence). With 4 bases removed from V and 11 bases from J, the gap between germline ends came to 15 bases. CDR3 bases: TGTGCCAGCAGCTCGACAGCGCAAGGGGCACCCCTCCACTTT. It translates to CASSSTAQGAPLHF.

The chain couples TRBV2 to TRBJ2-3, with 13 bases lining up with TRBD2. The J segment lost 4 bases and the V segment lost 5 bases, leaving 6 bases of the junction unmatched. Germline V CDR1 and CDR2: SNHLY, FYNNEI. CDR3 length equals 16 residues. As DNA, the CDR3 is TGTGCCAGCAGTACCGGGACTAGCGGGGTGTCAGATACGCAGTATTTT. Amino acids: CASSTGTSGVSDTQYF.

This clone turned up a few times. This rearrangement joins TRBV5-4 to TRBJ1-2; TRBD1 agrees at 8 bases. CDR3 length: 12 residues. Trimming at V came to 3 bases and at J to 5 bases, leaving 0 bases not matched to a gene. Germline V lookup: CDR1 SGHNT, CDR2 YYREEE (reference sequence). The CDR3, as DNA: TGTGCCAGCAGCTGGACAGGGTATGGCTACACCTTC. Translating gives CASSWTGYGYTF.

The V gene is TRBV2, the J gene TRBJ1-3; D uncertain. The CDR3 extends over 14 amino acids. With 11 bases removed from V and 0 bases from J, the gap between germline ends came to 14 bases. The germline CDR1 and CDR2 sequences are SNHLY and FYNNEI. The CDR3 is CAGGSVVSGNTIYF. CDR3 DNA: TGTGCCGGCGGTAGCGTGGTCTCTGGAAACACCATATATTTT.

This clone came up once. This chain uses TRBV18 with TRBJ1-5; D may be TRBD1 (5 bases). The CDR3 is 18 amino acids. CDR1 KGHSH and CDR2 LQKENI come from the germline V gene. The V end lost 0 bases, the J end lost 1 base, and 16 bases lay between the germline ends. The CDR3 region is CASSPPPGTKGSNQPQHF. The CDR3 DNA sequence: TGTGCCAGCTCACCACCTCCCGGCACAAAGGGGAGCAATCAGCCCCAGCATTTT.

J is TRBJ2-3 and V is TRBV10-2; no firm D call. CDR1 and CDR2 (germline): WSHSY, SAAADI. The CDR3 is 15 residues long. V lost 6 bases and J lost 3, with 16 bases in between. The chain's CDR3 is CASSHINGATDTQYF. The DNA for the CDR3 is TGCGCCAGCAGCCACATCAATGGAGCTACAGATACGCAGTATTTT.

V and J are TRBV7-9 and TRBJ1-2; no clear D gene. The V and J ends lost 1 base and 5 bases respectively, with 11 bases between them. This CDR3 comprises 14 residues. Germline V gives CDR1 SEHNR, CDR2 FQNEAQ (reference sequence). The CDR3 region has the DNA TGTGCCAGCAGCTTAGGAGGGCGGGTTTATGGCTACACCTTC. It yields the protein CASSLGGRVYGYTF.

This clone was detected only once. The chain carries TRBV7-9 and TRBJ2-2, with D uncertain. Germline CDR1 SEHNR, CDR2 FQNEAQ (reference sequence). The CDR3 consists of 17 residues. Trimming shortened V by 1 base and J by 5 bases, and 17 bases separated the two germline ends. The CDR3 coding sequence is TGTGCCAGCAGCTTAGTTGGGATGGAATATCGTACCGGGGAGCTGTTTTTT. Encoded protein: CASSLVGMEYRTGELFF.

This clone was counted between two and nine times. The V and J genes are TRBV30 and TRBJ2-1; D may correspond to TRBD1 or TRBD2 (5 bases each). V lost 3 bases and J 2 bases, leaving 17 bases between the germline ends. The CDR3 sequence is 16 residues long. CDR1 is GTSNPN, CDR2 SVGIG, per germline (reference sequence). This CDR3 is CAWRNLPGPTYNEQFF. The CDR3 DNA reads TGTGCCTGGAGAAACTTACCGGGACCGACCTACAATGAGCAGTTCTTC.

A single count supports this clone. The chain's CDR3 is CASSQDLRSNQPQHF. The DNA of the CDR3 is TGTGCCAGCAGCCAAGATTTGAGGTCCAATCAGCCCCAGCATTTT. The chain recombines TRBV5-4 with TRBJ1-5; D uncertain. CDR3 length: 15 residues. The V end lost 4 bases, the J end lost 3 bases, and 14 bases lay between the germline ends. CDR1 is SGHNT, CDR2 YYREEE, per germline (reference sequence). Based on the CDR3 plus reference TRBV5-4 and TRBJ1-5, the full variable domain is ETGVTQSPTHLIKTRGQQVTLRCSSQSGHNTVSWYQQALGQGPQFIFQYYREEENGRGNFPPRFSGLQFPNYSSELNVNALELDDSALYLCASSQDLRSNQPQHFGDGTRLSIL.

V is TRBV30 and J is TRBJ1-1; D is ambiguous. The CDR3 consists of 14 residues. Trimming removed 2 bases at V and 6 bases at J, with 16 bases between. Germline V gives CDR1 GTSNPN, CDR2 SVGIG (reference sequence). The DNA of the CDR3 is TGTGCCTGGAGTTATTATTCCCCACTGGCTGAAGCTTTCTTT. Its translation: CAWSYYSPLAEAFF.

The chain uses TRBV5-4 and TRBJ1-4; no firm D call. The CDR3 runs 15 residues. Germline-derived CDR1 and CDR2 are SGHNT and YYREEE (reference sequence). Trimming stripped 0 bases from V and 0 bases from J, with 6 bases between. CDR3 sequence: CASSLGLSTNEKLFF. In DNA form, the CDR3 reads TGTGCCAGCAGCTTGGGATTATCAACTAATGAAAAACTGTTTTTT.

The rearrangement links TRBV5-1 to TRBJ1-2; D possibly corresponds to TRBD1 (5 bases). Germline V gene lookup returns CDR1 SGHRS and CDR2 YFSETQ. The CDR3 spans 14 residues. Trimming cost V 2 bases and J 3 bases, with 11 bases left between them. CDR3 loop: CASSFGDGHYGYTF. Here the CDR3 DNA reads TGCGCCAGCAGCTTCGGGGACGGACACTATGGCTACACCTTC.

The chain couples TRBV6-6 to TRBJ2-7; 14 positions agree with TRBD2. The CDR3 runs to 15 residues. The V and J ends lost 5 bases and 3 bases, in that order; junction bases with no gene match: 3. Germline-derived CDR1 and CDR2 are MNHNY and SVGAGI (reference sequence). The CDR3 DNA reads TGTGCCAGCAGTCCTGGGACTAGCGGGAGCTACGAGCAGTACTTC. As protein: CASSPGTSGSYEQYF.

J is TRBJ1-6 and V is TRBV6-5; D is unresolved. V lost 2 bases to trimming and J lost 9 bases, with 11 bases between them. CDR1 is MNHEY, CDR2 SVGAGI, per germline. This CDR3 region has 14 residues. Written as DNA, the CDR3 is TGTGCCAGCAGTTACGTCCCTAAGAGTTCACCCCTCCACTTT. This encodes CASSYVPKSSPLHF.

The rearrangement joins TRBV11-3 to TRBJ2-7, with 7 bases lining up with TRBD1. Germline V lookup: CDR1 SGHNT, CDR2 YENEEA. CDR3 length equals 15 residues. V was clipped by 1 base and J by 2 bases; unmatched bases: 5. Written as DNA, the CDR3 is TGTGCCAGCAGCTTAGCATCGACAGGGCCCTACGAGCAGTACTTC. It encodes CASSLASTGPYEQYF.

This clone is categorized as medium-sized. This chain connects TRBV6-6 to TRBJ2-7; perhaps TRBD1 as D (5 bases). CDR3 size: 14 residues. The V and J ends lost 0 bases and 0 bases respectively, with 6 bases between them. CDR1 and CDR2 from the germline V gene are MNHNY and SVGAGI (reference sequence). The CDR3 is CASSYSQVSYEQYF. CDR3 nucleotide sequence: TGTGCCAGCAGTTACTCACAGGTCTCCTACGAGCAGTACTTC.

The V gene is TRBV4-2, the J gene TRBJ2-5; 8 nucleotides match TRBD2. V shed 4 bases, J shed 7 bases, and the junction held 20 bases outside the gene matches. The germline gives CDR1 LGHNA, CDR2 YNFKEQ. CDR3 length equals 18 residues. CDR3 DNA: TGTGCCAGCAGCCCCCCATATAGGACTAGCTCAGGGATCGTGACCCAGTACTTC. It is translated as CASSPPYRTSSGIVTQYF.

This clone was observed a handful of times. The chain employs TRBV6-6 and TRBJ1-6; maybe TRBD1 (5 bases). CDR1 is MNHNY, CDR2 SVGAGI, per germline (reference sequence). There are 15 residues in the CDR3. V was clipped by 0 bases and J by 11 bases, with 14 bases between them. The CDR3 reads CASSYSAGPFTPLHF. CDR3 bases: TGTGCCAGCAGTTACTCGGCAGGGCCATTTACACCCCTCCACTTT.

This chain links TRBV4-2 with TRBJ1-5; D is perhaps TRBD1 (6 bases). Per the germline V gene, CDR1 is LGHNA and CDR2 is YNFKEQ. CDR3 length: 14 amino acids. V lost 5 bases to trimming and J lost 2 bases, with 10 bases between them. CDR3 loop: CASSLAGGNQPQHF. The CDR3 nucleotides are TGTGCCAGCAGCTTGGCAGGGGGCAATCAGCCCCAGCATTTT.

The chain recombines TRBV5-1 with TRBJ2-5, with D uncertain. The germline V gene encodes CDR1 SGHRS and CDR2 YFSETQ. The CDR3 loop spans 14 amino acids. Between the trimmed V and J ends, which lost 0 bases and 4 bases, there was a span of 10 bases. CDR3: CASSLGGKPETQYF. The CDR3 DNA reads TGCGCCAGCAGCTTGGGGGGAAAGCCAGAGACCCAGTACTTC. Complete variable domain (other parts from reference TRBV5-1 and TRBJ2-5): KAGVTQTPRYLIKTRGQQVTLSCSPISGHRSVSWYQQTPGQGLQFLFEYFSETQRNKGNFPGRFSGRQFSNSRSEMNVSTLELGDSALYLCASSLGGKPETQYFGPGTRLLVL.

The count of this clone is one. The chain couples TRBV6-5 to TRBJ2-4; TRBD1 matches 7 bases. Germline CDR1 reads MNHEY; CDR2 reads SVGAGI. After removal of 5 bases from V and 6 bases from J, the junction contained 7 bases not matched to a gene. The CDR3 sequence is 14 residues long. CDR3 sequence reads: CASSAGQAGNIQYF. CDR3 nucleotide sequence: TGTGCCAGCAGTGCCGGACAGGCGGGAAACATTCAGTACTTC.

Points on this clone: A junction boundary mismatches the germline segment, possibly from a read error. The CDR3 reads CASSFTGESYGQYF. CDR3 in DNA: TGTGCCAGCAGCTTCACAGGCGAGTCCTACGGGCAGTACTTC. The chain joins TRBV7-9 to TRBJ2-7; D might be TRBD1 (5 bases). Germline V gives CDR1 SEHNR, CDR2 FQNEAQ (reference sequence). CDR3 length equals 14 residues.

V gene TRBV19 combines with J gene TRBJ2-3, with 11 bases that match TRBD1. The CDR3 is made up of 15 amino acids. Germline V gives CDR1 LNHDA, CDR2 SQIVND (reference sequence). V trimming: 7 bases; J trimming: 4 bases; junction bases outside the gene matches: 7. CDR3 DNA sequence: TGTGCCAGTACACCACGGGACAGGGGGGCAGATACGCAGTATTTT. It specifies CASTPRDRGADTQYF.

This clone was found a few times. The chain joins TRBV5-1 to TRBJ1-5; possible D gene TRBD1, 5 bases. V dropped 0 bases and J dropped 2 bases, with 9 bases sitting between them. Germline assignment: CDR1 SGHRS and CDR2 YFSETQ. The CDR3 is 15 amino acids. The CDR3 spells CASSLEWGGNQPQHF. The CDR3 coding sequence is TGCGCCAGCAGCTTGGAGTGGGGGGGCAATCAGCCCCAGCATTTT.

The chain has TRBV30 and TRBJ1-2; no clear D. The CDR3 runs 14 residues. V lost 8 bases and J lost 3, with 19 bases in between. Per the germline V gene, CDR1 is GTSNPN and CDR2 is SVGIG (reference sequence). The CDR3 sequence is CARSDPPVDYGYTF. The CDR3, as DNA: TGTGCCCGATCTGACCCGCCGGTGGACTATGGCTACACCTTC. The entire variable domain, with the rest obtained from reference TRBV30 and TRBJ1-2, is as follows: SQTIHQWPATLVQPVGSPLSLECTVEGTSNPNLYWYRQAAGRGLQLLFYSVGIGQISSEVPQNLSASRPQDRQFILSSKKLLLSDSGFYLCARSDPPVDYGYTFGSGTRLTVV.

This chain uses TRBV6-5 with TRBJ1-2; 9 positions agree with TRBD1. Germline CDR1 is MNHEY and CDR2 is SVGAGI. The ends lost 2 bases at V and 4 bases at J; junction bases unmatched: 8. The CDR3 has 16 residues. CDR3 nucleotides: TGTGCCAGCAGTTACCGGGGGGACAGGGCTTTCTATGGCTACACCTTC. Translated, it gives CASSYRGDRAFYGYTF.